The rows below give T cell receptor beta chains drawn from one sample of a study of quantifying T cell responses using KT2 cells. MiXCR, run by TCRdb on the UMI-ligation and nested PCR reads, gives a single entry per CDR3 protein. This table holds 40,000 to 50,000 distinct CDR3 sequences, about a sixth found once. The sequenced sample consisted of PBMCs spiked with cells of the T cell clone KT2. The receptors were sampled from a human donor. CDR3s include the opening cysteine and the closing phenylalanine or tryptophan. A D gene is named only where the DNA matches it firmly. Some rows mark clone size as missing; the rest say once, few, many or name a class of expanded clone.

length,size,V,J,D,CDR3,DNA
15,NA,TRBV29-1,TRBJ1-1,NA,CSVGFNSREGTEAFF,TGCAGCGTTGGGTTCAATTCTAGGGAAGGCACTGAAGCTTTCTTT
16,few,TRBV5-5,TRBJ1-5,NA,CASSLGPSTLNQPQHF,TGTGCCAGCAGCTTGGGACCCTCGACGCTTAATCAGCCCCAGCATTTT
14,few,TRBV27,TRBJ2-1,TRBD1,CASSKGQVWDEQFF,TGTGCCAGCAGTAAGGGACAGGTTTGGGATGAGCAGTTCTTC
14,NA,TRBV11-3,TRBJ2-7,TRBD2,CASSFGRAFEEQYF,TGTGCCAGCAGCTTCGGGAGGGCCTTTGAAGAGCAGTACTTC
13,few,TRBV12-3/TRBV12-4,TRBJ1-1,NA,CASSFNLDTEAFF,TGTGCCAGCAGTTTTAATCTAGACACTGAAGCTTTCTTT
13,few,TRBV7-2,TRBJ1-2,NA,CASRPTGRDGYTF,TGTGCCAGCAGACCTACAGGGAGGGATGGCTACACCTTC
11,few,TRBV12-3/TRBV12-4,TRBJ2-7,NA,CASSYTYEQYF,TGTGCCAGCAGCTATACCTACGAGCAGTACTTC
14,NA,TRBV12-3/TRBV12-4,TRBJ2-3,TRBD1,CASRTGGAVQAQYF,TGTGCCAGCAGGACAGGGGGGGCAGTGCAGGCGCAGTATTTT
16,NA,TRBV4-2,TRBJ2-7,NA,CASSQEKGGLTYEQYF,TGTGCCAGCAGCCAAGAGAAAGGGGGTCTCACCTACGAGCAGTACTTC
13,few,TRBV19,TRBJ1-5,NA,CASSPAGNQPQHF,TGTGCCAGTAGTCCCGCAGGGAATCAGCCCCAGCATTTT
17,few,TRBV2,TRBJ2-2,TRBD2,CASSPALAGGSTGELFF,TGTGCCAGCAGCCCCGCACTAGCGGGAGGTTCCACCGGGGAGCTGTTTTTT
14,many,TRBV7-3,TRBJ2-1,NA,CASSLSPGRAIKFF,TGTGCCAGCAGCTTATCCCCAGGCAGGGCAATCAAGTTCTTC
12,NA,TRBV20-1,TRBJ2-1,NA,CSAPRATNEQFF,TGCAGTGCCCCTAGGGCGACCAATGAGCAGTTCTTC
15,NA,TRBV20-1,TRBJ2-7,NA,CSARDRQGGPYEQYF,TGCAGTGCTAGAGATCGGCAGGGGGGGCCCTACGAGCAGTACTTC
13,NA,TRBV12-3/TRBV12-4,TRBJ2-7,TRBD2,CASSLLAGVEQYF,TGTGCCAGCAGTCTACTAGCGGGGGTCGAGCAGTACTTC
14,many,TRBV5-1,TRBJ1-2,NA,CASSSVQGNYGYTF,TGCGCCAGCAGCTCCGTACAGGGAAACTATGGCTACACCTTC
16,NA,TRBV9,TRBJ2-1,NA,CASSAGPPRNYNEQFF,TGTGCCAGCAGCGCGGGGCCGCCACGGAACTACAATGAGCAGTTCTTC
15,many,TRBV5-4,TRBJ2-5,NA,CASSLLREEEETQYF,TGTGCCAGCAGCTTGCTCAGGGAGGAGGAGGAGACCCAGTACTTC
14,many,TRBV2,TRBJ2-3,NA,CASTRGSPEDTQYF,TGTGCCAGCACAAGGGGATCACCAGAGGATACGCAGTATTTT
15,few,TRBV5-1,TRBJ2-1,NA,CASGKGPETYNEQFF,TGCGCCAGCGGAAAGGGTCCGGAGACCTACAATGAGCAGTTCTTC
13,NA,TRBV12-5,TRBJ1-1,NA,CASGLGGRIEAFF,TGTGCTAGTGGTTTGGGCGGACGTATTGAAGCTTTCTTT
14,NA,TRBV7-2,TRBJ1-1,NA,CASSLLGKGTEAFF,TGTGCCAGCAGTCTTCTTGGGAAAGGCACTGAAGCTTTCTTT
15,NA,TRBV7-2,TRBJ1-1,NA,CASSLAGGRNTEAFF,TGTGCCAGCAGCTTAGCGGGGGGCCGGAACACTGAAGCTTTCTTT
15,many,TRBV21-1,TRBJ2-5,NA,CASSSRDRHKETQYF,TGTGCCAGCAGCTCACGGGACAGACATAAAGAGACCCAGTACTTC
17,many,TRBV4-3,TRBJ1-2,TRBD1,CASSQEVVVGTDYGYTF,TGCGCCAGCAGCCAAGAAGTTGTAGTAGGGACAGACTATGGCTACACCTTC
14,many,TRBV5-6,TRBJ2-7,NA,CASSPDSFSYEQYF,TGTGCCAGCAGCCCGGACAGCTTCTCCTACGAGCAGTACTTC
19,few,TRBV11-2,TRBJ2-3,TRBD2,CASSHPAKRGGLSTDTQYF,TGTGCCAGCAGCCACCCGGCTAAGCGGGGGGGCCTGAGCACAGATACGCAGTATTTT
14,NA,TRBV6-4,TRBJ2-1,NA,CASSDDQTVGEQFF,TGTGCCAGCAGTGATGACCAAACGGTGGGCGAGCAGTTCTTC
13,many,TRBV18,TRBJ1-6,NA,CASSPRPNSPLHF,TGTGCCAGCTCACCACGACCAAATTCACCCCTCCACTTT
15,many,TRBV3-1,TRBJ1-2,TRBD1,CASSQGTGRGRGYTF,TGTGCCAGCAGCCAAGGGACAGGGAGAGGACGTGGCTACACCTTC
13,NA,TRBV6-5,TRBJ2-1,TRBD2,CASRGGPGNEQFF,TGTGCCAGCAGGGGAGGGCCGGGGAATGAGCAGTTCTTC
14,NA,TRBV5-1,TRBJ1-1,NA,CASSSGRLDTEAFF,TGCGCCAGCAGCTCCGGGCGGCTTGACACTGAAGCTTTCTTT
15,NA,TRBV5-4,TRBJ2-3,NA,CASSLAAGDADTQYF,TGTGCCAGCAGCTTGGCCGCTGGGGATGCAGATACGCAGTATTTT
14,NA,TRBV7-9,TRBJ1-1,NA,CASSSRQENTEAFF,TGTGCCAGCAGCTCCCGACAGGAGAACACTGAAGCTTTCTTT
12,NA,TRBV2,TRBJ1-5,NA,CASGGAEEPQHF,TGTGCCAGCGGAGGGGCGGAGGAGCCCCAGCATTTT
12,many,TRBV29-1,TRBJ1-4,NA,CSATAEAEKLFF,TGCAGCGCGACCGCGGAGGCTGAAAAACTGTTTTTT